This T cell receptor (beta chain) appears in the sequencing data of a study of vaccination and CD4 T cells after COVID-19. Sequencing of cultured CD4+ T cell DNA used the Oncomine TCR Beta short-read assay. From CD4+ T cells that had been cultured, genomic DNA was extracted. TCRdb reanalysed the PCR reads using MiXCR and keeps one entry per CDR3 protein. The table lists almost 20,000 distinct CDR3 sequences, 55% of them singletons. This CDR3 contains 14 residues. J lost 7 bases, V lost 2 bases, and 5 bases had no gene match. Germline CDR1 is MNHEY and CDR2 is SMNVEV (reference sequence). Treatment reported: 10-day PBMC culture with coronavirus spike peptide pools or control peptides (ViraFEST assay). After being plated at two million per well, PBMCs were cultured with about 10 IU/ml IL-2 and 8.5 to 10 ug/ml peptide pools. Following culture for 10 days, CD4+ T cells were isolated by negative selection.

Comment on this clonotype: Its cognate antigen is unknown.

The specimen sequenced was CD4+ T cells from blood, cultured in vitro. The J gene is TRBJ2-3, the V gene TRBV27; 8 bases align to TRBD2. This receptor was taken from a human donor who had recovered from COVID-19. The CDR3 region has the DNA TGTGCCAGCAGTTTAAGGGGACTAGTGAATACGCAGTATTTT. Its translation is CASSLRGLVNTQYF.